This T cell receptor beta chain was profiled in a study of T cells in tuberculosis. The V and J ends lost 4 bases and 8 bases, in that order; junction bases with no gene match: 6. CDR1 SGHVS and CDR2 FQNEAQ come from the germline V gene. The CDR3 loop spans 13 amino acids. Repertoires were generated with immunoSEQ multiplex PCR, while TCRdb's copy carries only in-frame clones and drops some. The sample shows about 53,000 clones, roughly 96% of them seen only once. Sample time point: new active TB diagnosis, blood taken before or within 7 days of starting treatment. The specimen comprised PBMCs, sampled at tuberculosis diagnosis. The rearrangement links TRBV7-8 to TRBJ1-2; 8 nucleotides line up with TRBD1. The clonotype originates from an adult with tuberculosis. The CDR3 spells CASSSGQGGGYTF. The CDR3, as DNA: TGTGCCAGCAGCTCAGGACAGGGTGGAGGCTACACCTTC.